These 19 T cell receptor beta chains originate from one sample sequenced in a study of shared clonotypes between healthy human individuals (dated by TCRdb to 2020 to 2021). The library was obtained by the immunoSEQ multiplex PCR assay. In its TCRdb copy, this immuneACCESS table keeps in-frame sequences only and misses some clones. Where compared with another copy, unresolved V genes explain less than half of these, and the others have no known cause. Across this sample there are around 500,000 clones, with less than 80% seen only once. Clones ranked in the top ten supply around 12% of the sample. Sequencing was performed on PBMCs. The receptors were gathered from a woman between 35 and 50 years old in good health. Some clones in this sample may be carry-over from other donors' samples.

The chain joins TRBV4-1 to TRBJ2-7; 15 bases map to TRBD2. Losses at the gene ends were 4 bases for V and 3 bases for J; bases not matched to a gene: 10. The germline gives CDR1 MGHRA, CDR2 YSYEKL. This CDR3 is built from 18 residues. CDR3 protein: CASSPGLAGGGRDYEQYF. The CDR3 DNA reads TGCGCCAGCAGCCCGGGACTAGCGGGAGGAGGCCGGGACTACGAGCAGTACTTC.

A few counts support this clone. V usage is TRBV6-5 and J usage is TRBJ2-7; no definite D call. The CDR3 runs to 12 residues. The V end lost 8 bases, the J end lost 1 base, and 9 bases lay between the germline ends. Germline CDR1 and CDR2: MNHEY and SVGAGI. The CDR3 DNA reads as TGTGCCAGCGGCTATGGGTCCTACGAGCAGTACTTC. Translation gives CASGYGSYEQYF.

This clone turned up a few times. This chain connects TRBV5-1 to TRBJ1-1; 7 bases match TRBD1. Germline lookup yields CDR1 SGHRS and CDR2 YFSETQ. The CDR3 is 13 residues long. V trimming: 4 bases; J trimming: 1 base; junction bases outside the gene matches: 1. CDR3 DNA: TGCGCCAGCAGCAGGACAGGGAACACTGAAGCTTTCTTT. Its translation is CASSRTGNTEAFF.

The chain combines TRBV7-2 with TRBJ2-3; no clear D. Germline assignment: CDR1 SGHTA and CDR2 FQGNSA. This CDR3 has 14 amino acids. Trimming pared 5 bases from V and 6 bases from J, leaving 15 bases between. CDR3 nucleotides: TGTGCCAGCAGCCCCGAAACTCTCAGGGATACGCAGTATTTT. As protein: CASSPETLRDTQYF.

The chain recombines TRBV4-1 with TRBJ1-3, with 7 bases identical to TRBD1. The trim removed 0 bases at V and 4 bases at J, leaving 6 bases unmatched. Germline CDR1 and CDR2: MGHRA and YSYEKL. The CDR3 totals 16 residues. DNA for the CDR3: TGCGCCAGCAGCCAAGATAGATACAGGGGAGGAAACACCATATATTTT. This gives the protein CASSQDRYRGGNTIYF.

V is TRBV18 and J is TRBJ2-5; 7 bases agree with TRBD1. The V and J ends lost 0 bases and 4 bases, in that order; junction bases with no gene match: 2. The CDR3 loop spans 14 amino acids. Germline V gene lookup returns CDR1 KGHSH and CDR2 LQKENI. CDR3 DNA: TGTGCCAGCTCACCACCGACAGGGACAGAGACCCAGTACTTC. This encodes CASSPPTGTETQYF.

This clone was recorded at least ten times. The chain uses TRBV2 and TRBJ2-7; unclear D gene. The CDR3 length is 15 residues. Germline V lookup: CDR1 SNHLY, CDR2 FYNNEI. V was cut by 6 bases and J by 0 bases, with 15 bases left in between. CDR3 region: CASRAPSHISYEQYF. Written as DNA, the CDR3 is TGTGCCAGCAGAGCTCCGTCCCACATCTCCTACGAGCAGTACTTC.

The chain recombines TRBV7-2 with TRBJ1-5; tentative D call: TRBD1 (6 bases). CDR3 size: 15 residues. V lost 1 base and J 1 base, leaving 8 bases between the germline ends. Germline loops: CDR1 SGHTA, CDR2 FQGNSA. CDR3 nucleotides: TGTGCCAGCAGCTTAGTAGGGACAAGCAATCAGCCCCAGCATTTT. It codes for CASSLVGTSNQPQHF.

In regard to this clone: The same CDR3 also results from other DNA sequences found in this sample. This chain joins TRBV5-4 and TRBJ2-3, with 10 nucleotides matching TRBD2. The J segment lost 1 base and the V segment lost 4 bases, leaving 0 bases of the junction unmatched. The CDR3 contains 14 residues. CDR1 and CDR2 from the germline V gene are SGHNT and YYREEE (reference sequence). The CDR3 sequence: CASSGTSGTDTQYF. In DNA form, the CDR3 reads TGTGCCAGCAGCGGGACTAGCGGCACAGATACGCAGTATTTT.

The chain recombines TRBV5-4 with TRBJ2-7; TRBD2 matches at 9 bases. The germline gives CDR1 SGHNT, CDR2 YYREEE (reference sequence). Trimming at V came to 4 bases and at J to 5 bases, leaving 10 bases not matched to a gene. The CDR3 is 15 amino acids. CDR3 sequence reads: CASSRSGSAFHEQYF. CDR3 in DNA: TGTGCCAGCAGCCGTAGCGGGAGTGCGTTCCACGAGCAGTACTTC.

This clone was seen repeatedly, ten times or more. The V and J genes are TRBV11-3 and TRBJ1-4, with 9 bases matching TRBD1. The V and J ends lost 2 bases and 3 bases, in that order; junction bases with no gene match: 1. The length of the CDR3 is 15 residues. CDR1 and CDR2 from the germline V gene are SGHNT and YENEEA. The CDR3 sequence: CASSLTGGSNEKLFF. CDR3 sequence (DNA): TGTGCCAGCAGCTTAACAGGGGGCTCTAATGAAAAACTGTTTTTT. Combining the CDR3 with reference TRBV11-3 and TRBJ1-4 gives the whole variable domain EAGVVQSPRYKIIEKKQPVAFWCNPISGHNTLYWYLQNLGQGPELLIRYENEEAVDDSQLPKDRFSAERLKGVDSTLKIQPAELGDSAVYLCASSLTGGSNEKLFFGSGTQLSVL.

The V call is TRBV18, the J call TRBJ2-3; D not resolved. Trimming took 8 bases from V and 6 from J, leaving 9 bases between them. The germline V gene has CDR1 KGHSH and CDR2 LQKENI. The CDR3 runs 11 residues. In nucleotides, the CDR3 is TGTGCCAGCCCCCCCGCGGATACGCAGTATTTT. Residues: CASPPADTQYF.

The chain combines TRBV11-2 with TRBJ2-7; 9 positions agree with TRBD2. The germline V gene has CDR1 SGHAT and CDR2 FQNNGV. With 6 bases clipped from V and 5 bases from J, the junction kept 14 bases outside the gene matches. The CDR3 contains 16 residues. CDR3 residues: CASSSPGVAGVDEQYF. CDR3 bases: TGTGCCAGCAGTTCCCCGGGAGTAGCGGGAGTGGACGAGCAGTACTTC.

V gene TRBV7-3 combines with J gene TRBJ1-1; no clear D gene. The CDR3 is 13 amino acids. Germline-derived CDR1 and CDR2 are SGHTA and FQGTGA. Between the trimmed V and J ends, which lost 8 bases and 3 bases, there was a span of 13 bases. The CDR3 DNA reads TGTGCCAGCGCGTTTTATCGGGACACTGAAGCTTTCTTT. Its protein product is CASAFYRDTEAFF.

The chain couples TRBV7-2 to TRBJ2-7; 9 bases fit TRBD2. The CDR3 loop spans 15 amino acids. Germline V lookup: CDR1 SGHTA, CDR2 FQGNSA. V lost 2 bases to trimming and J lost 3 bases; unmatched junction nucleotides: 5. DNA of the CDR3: TGTGCCAGCAGCTTAAGGCTAGCGGGAAACTACGAGCAGTACTTC. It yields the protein CASSLRLAGNYEQYF.

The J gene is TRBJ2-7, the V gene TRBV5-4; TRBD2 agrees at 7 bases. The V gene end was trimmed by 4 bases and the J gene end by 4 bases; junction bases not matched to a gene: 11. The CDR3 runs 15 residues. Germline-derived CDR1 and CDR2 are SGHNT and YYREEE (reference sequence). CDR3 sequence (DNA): TGTGCCAGCAGCCTGGGAGGGGAACATCGATACGAGCAGTACTTC. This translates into CASSLGGEHRYEQYF.

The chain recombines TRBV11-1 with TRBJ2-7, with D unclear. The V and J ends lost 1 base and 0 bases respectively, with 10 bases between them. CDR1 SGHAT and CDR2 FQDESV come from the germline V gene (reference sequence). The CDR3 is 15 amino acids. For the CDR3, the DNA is TGTGCCAGCAGCTTAGGTCATAGGAGCTCCTACGAGCAGTACTTC. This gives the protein CASSLGHRSSYEQYF.

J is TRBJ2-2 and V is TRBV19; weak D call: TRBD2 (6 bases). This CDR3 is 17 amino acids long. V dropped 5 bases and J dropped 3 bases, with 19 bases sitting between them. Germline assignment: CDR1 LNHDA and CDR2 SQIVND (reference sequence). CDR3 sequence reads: CASSSGPTSRDTGELFF. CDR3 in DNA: TGTGCCAGTAGTTCTGGGCCTACTAGCCGGGACACCGGGGAGCTGTTTTTT.

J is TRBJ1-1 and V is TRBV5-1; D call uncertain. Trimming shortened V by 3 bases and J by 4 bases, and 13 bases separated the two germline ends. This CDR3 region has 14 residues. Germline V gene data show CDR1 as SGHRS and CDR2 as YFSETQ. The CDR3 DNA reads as TGCGCCAGCAGCTCCGTTCCGGAGGGCACTGAAGCTTTCTTT. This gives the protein CASSSVPEGTEAFF.